These 24 T cell receptor beta chains originate from one sample sequenced in a study of identical twins. TCRdb recomputed calls from the 5' RACE reads with MiXCR, one row per CDR3 protein. The sample has hundreds of thousands of distinct CDR3 sequences, 21% seen once. The sample was also linked to a second study, of T cells expressing NK-cell markers.

The sample comprised PBMCs. The receptors shown here come from a woman younger than 30 in good health.

There are a few counts of this clonotype. The genes are TRBV9 and TRBJ2-3; TRBD2 matches 9 bases. Germline V CDR1 and CDR2: SGDLS, YYNGEE. The CDR3 has 15 residues. The V and J ends lost 2 bases and 2 bases, in that order; junction bases with no gene match: 3. As DNA, the CDR3 is TGTGCCAGCAGCGTGGGACTAGCTGACACAGATACGCAGTATTTT. Protein product: CASSVGLADTDTQYF.

This clonotype came up a few times. The chain couples TRBV10-1 to TRBJ2-1, with TRBD2 matching 7 bases. Germline V gene lookup returns CDR1 WNHNN and CDR2 SYGVQD (reference sequence). This CDR3 has 13 residues. With V trimmed by 2 bases and J by 8 bases, 3 bases remained unmatched. The CDR3 DNA follows: TGCGCCAGCAGTGAGCCTAGCGGCGATGAGCAGTTCTTC. Translated: CASSEPSGDEQFF.

The CDR3 loop reads CATSDSTGSHNEQFF. The CDR3 nucleotides are TGTGCCACCAGTGATTCGACAGGGTCCCACAATGAGCAGTTCTTC. This chain links TRBV24-1 with TRBJ2-1; TRBD1 aligns across 7 bases. This CDR3 region has 15 residues. J was trimmed by 5 bases and V by 2 bases; bases with no gene match: 5. CDR1 and CDR2 (germline): KGHDR, SFDVKD.

This clonotype appeared a few times. The chain recombines TRBV12-3 or TRBV12-4 with TRBJ2-7; D is ambiguous. This CDR3 comprises 13 residues. Trimming shortened V by 3 bases and J by 5 bases, and 11 bases separated the two germline ends. The DNA for the CDR3 is TGTGCCAGCAGTTTCATCGGTGTAGACGAGCAGTACTTC. Translated: CASSFIGVDEQYF.

The chain links TRBV13 to TRBJ2-3; D may match TRBD1 or TRBD2 (7 bases each). The CDR3 has 17 residues. V lost 5 bases to trimming and J lost 0 bases, with 18 bases between them. CDR1 and CDR2 (germline): PRHDT, FYEKMQ (reference sequence). The CDR3 DNA reads as TGTGCCAGCAGCCCCCCCCAGGGGGGGGGCAGCACAGATACGCAGTATTTT. This codes for CASSPPQGGGSTDTQYF.

The V and J genes are TRBV7-2 and TRBJ2-7; TRBD2 agrees at 7 bases. The V and J ends lost 1 base and 5 bases, in that order; junction bases with no gene match: 8. CDR1 SGHTA and CDR2 FQGNSA come from the germline V gene. The CDR3 is 15 amino acids. The DNA of the CDR3 is TGTGCCAGCAGCTTAGTAGGCGGGAGAGGAAACGAGCAGTACTTC. Translated: CASSLVGGRGNEQYF.

This clonotype was seen a handful of times. The chain links TRBV5-5 to TRBJ1-4; the D is unclear. CDR3 length: 13 amino acids. The V and J ends lost 7 bases and 4 bases respectively, with 11 bases between them. Germline loops: CDR1 SGHKS, CDR2 YYEKEE (reference sequence). The CDR3 bases are TGTGCCAGCGAGGGCGGAGATAATGAAAAACTGTTTTTT. This sequence encodes CASEGGDNEKLFF.

The V gene is TRBV7-2, the J gene TRBJ1-1, with D possibly matching TRBD1 (6 bases). This CDR3 spans 16 amino acids. Trimming pared 1 base from V and 3 bases from J, leaving 15 bases between. Germline V gene sequence: CDR1 SGHTA, CDR2 FQGNSA. CDR3 protein: CASSLGDTGRDTEAFF. CDR3 in DNA: TGTGCCAGCAGCTTAGGGGACACGGGTAGGGACACTGAAGCTTTCTTT.

This chain links TRBV6-4 with TRBJ2-2; D ambiguous. The CDR3 extends over 14 amino acids. Deletions cut 7 bases from V and 0 bases from J, with 9 bases between. CDR1 and CDR2 from the germline V gene are MRHNA and SNTAGT. CDR3 coding DNA: TGTGCCAGCAAACCAGCGACGAACACCGGGGAGCTGTTTTTT. Protein product: CASKPATNTGELFF.

The chain uses TRBV5-6 and TRBJ2-2; the D gene is possibly TRBD1 (6 bases). V was pared by 4 bases and J by 9 bases, with 19 bases between. This CDR3 region has 15 residues. From germline, CDR1 is SGHDT and CDR2 YYEEEE. CDR3 loop: CASSPRDTLGRELFF. The CDR3, as DNA: TGTGCCAGCAGCCCCCGGGACACCTTAGGTCGGGAGCTGTTTTTT.

This sequence joins TRBV20-1 and TRBJ2-3, with 10 nucleotides matching TRBD1. Germline assignment: CDR1 DFQATT and CDR2 SNEGSKA (reference sequence). This CDR3 has 15 residues. V gave up 5 bases and J gave up 1 base; unmatched junction bases: 6. The CDR3 region is CSAATGTGGTDTQYF. The CDR3 nucleotides are TGCAGTGCTGCGACCGGGACAGGGGGCACAGATACGCAGTATTTT.

This clonotype was seen a few times. The chain links TRBV12-3 or TRBV12-4 to TRBJ1-2; D perhaps matches TRBD1 (5 bases). V was pared by 3 bases and J by 7 bases, with 9 bases between. There are 12 residues in the CDR3. CDR3 protein: CASSFTTGGYTF. CDR3 sequence (DNA): TGTGCCAGCAGTTTTACTACAGGTGGCTACACCTTC.

The chain links TRBV20-1 to TRBJ2-3; D remains ambiguous. V was trimmed by 3 bases and J by 1 base, leaving 11 bases between them. The CDR3 consists of 14 residues. The V gene's germline CDR1 is DFQATT and CDR2 SNEGSKA (reference sequence). This CDR3 is CSASGPGGTDTQYF. The CDR3 DNA sequence: TGCAGTGCTAGCGGTCCTGGGGGCACAGATACGCAGTATTTT.

This clonotype occurred a few times. The rearrangement joins TRBV30 to TRBJ2-7; D may correspond to TRBD1 or TRBD2 (5 bases each). V lost 8 bases, J lost 3 bases, and 11 bases lay in between. The CDR3 runs to 11 residues. Looked up from germline, CDR1 is GTSNPN and CDR2 is SVGIG (reference sequence). CDR3 DNA sequence: TGTGCCGGATGGGACGGCTACGAGCAGTACTTC. It codes for CAGWDGYEQYF.

This clonotype was seen repeatedly, ten times or more. J is TRBJ1-5 and V is TRBV20-1; D possibly corresponds to TRBD1 (6 bases). This CDR3 is 15 amino acids long. The V gene lost 5 bases and the J gene lost 3 bases, with 17 bases spanning the gap. Germline assignment: CDR1 DFQATT and CDR2 SNEGSKA (reference sequence). For the CDR3, the DNA is TGCAGTGCTCCGAAACCGGGACACCCCAATCAGCCCCAGCATTTT. Its translation is CSAPKPGHPNQPQHF.

Note on this clonotype: The junction departs from the called germline gene at one end, perhaps through a read error. The chain links TRBV5-1 to TRBJ2-7; D assignment may be TRBD1 or TRBD2 (5 bases each). The CDR3 spans 11 residues. Germline V lookup: CDR1 SGHRS, CDR2 YFSETQ. As DNA, the CDR3 is TGCGCCACCAGCTTGGGACCCGAGCAGTACTTC. It is translated as CATSLGPEQYF.

The sample holds many counts of this clonotype. The V and J genes are TRBV10-3 and TRBJ2-1; 10 positions match TRBD2. V shed 4 bases and J 7 bases; nucleotides not matched to a gene: 1. Germline lookup yields CDR1 ENHRY and CDR2 SYGVKD. CDR3 length: 13 amino acids. CDR3 loop: CAISGTSGNEQFF. Written as DNA, the CDR3 is TGTGCCATCAGTGGGACTAGCGGAAATGAGCAGTTCTTC.

The chain recombines TRBV20-1 with TRBJ2-7, with 8 bases lining up with TRBD2. This CDR3 is 12 amino acids long. The ends lost 6 bases at V and 4 bases at J; junction bases unmatched: 5. Germline V gene lookup returns CDR1 DFQATT and CDR2 SNEGSKA (reference sequence). The CDR3 protein is CSAVSGTYEQYF. CDR3 sequence (DNA): TGCAGTGCGGTTAGCGGGACATACGAGCAGTACTTC.

This clonotype appeared a few times. The chain couples TRBV25-1 to TRBJ2-7; TRBD2 matches 8 bases. Germline CDR1 and CDR2: MGHDK and SYGVNS. Trimming removed 4 bases from V and 2 bases from J; junction bases left unmatched: 4. The CDR3 consists of 14 residues. The CDR3 sequence is CASSATGGTYEQYF. The CDR3 DNA reads TGTGCCAGCAGTGCCACGGGGGGGACCTACGAGCAGTACTTC.

This rearrangement joins TRBV12-3 or TRBV12-4 to TRBJ2-2, with 7 bases aligning to TRBD1. The length of the CDR3 is 20 residues. Trimming cost V 7 bases and J 5 bases; bases outside gene matches: 25. The CDR3 is CASIPRDSPFRRRYTGELFF. Here the CDR3 DNA reads TGTGCCAGCATTCCCCGGGACAGTCCTTTTAGACGGCGATATACCGGGGAGCTGTTTTTT.

On this clonotype itself: One junction end does not reproduce the germline sequence, and a read error may be involved. The chain combines TRBV20-1 with TRBJ2-7, with a weak D call TRBD2 (6 bases). Germline loops: CDR1 DFQATT, CDR2 SNEGSKA (reference sequence). The CDR3 is made up of 13 amino acids. DNA for the CDR3: TGCAGCGCGACTTCCCCTTTGGCTCCGGGACTCCTCTTC. Translating it yields CSATSPLAPGLLF.

The V call is TRBV9, the J call TRBJ2-7; 12 nucleotides line up with TRBD2. With V trimmed by 4 bases and J by 3 bases, 2 bases remained unmatched. Looked up from germline, CDR1 is SGDLS and CDR2 is YYNGEE. The CDR3 runs to 14 residues. CDR3 loop: CASSPSGRVYEQYF. The CDR3 nucleotides read TGTGCCAGCAGCCCTAGCGGGAGGGTCTACGAGCAGTACTTC. Drawing the rest from reference TRBV9 and TRBJ2-7, the complete variable domain is DSGVTQTPKHLITATGQRVTLRCSPRSGDLSVYWYQQSLDQGLQFLIQYYNGEERAKGNILERFSAQQFPDLHSELNLSSLELGDSALYFCASSPSGRVYEQYFGPGTRLTVT.

The chain is built from TRBV20-1 and TRBJ2-5, with 7 bases matching TRBD1. Germline V lookup: CDR1 DFQATT, CDR2 SNEGSKA (reference sequence). Losses at the gene ends were 5 bases for V and 3 bases for J; bases not matched to a gene: 9. The CDR3 runs 14 residues. The CDR3 coding sequence is TGCAGTGCTCCTCGCGGACAGGTGAAAGAGACCCAGTACTTC. This codes for CSAPRGQVKETQYF.

The genes are TRBV7-9 and TRBJ1-2; no reliable D call. Germline V gene sequence: CDR1 SEHNR, CDR2 FQNEAQ (reference sequence). This CDR3 comprises 15 residues. V lost 1 base and J 8 bases, leaving 17 bases between the germline ends. DNA for the CDR3: TGTGCCAGCAGCTTAGTGGGCTTCCTAGGGAACGGCTACACCTTC. The encoded protein is CASSLVGFLGNGYTF. Drawing the rest from reference TRBV7-9 and TRBJ1-2, the complete variable domain is DTGVSQNPRHKITKRGQNVTFRCDPISEHNRLYWYRQTLGQGPEFLTYFQNEAQLEKSRLLSDRFSAERPKGSFSTLEIQRTEQGDSAMYLCASSLVGFLGNGYTFGSGTRLTVV.